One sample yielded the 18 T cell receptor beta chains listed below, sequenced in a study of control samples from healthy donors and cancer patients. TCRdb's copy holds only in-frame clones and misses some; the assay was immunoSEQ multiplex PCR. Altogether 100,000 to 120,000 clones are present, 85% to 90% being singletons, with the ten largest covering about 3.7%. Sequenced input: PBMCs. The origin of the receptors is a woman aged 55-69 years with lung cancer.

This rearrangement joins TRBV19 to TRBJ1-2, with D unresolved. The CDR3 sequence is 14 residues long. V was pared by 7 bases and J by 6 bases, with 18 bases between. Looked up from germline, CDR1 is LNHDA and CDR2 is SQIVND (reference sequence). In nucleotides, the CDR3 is TGTGCCAGTATGGACTTTAATACTTGGGATGGCTACACCTTC. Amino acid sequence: CASMDFNTWDGYTF.

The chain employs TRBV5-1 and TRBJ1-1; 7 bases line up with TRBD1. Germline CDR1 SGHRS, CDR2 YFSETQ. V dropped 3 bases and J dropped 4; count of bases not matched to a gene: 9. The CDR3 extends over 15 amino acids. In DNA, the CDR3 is TGCGCCAGCAGCTCAACCCAGGGGGTGGGCACTGAAGCTTTCTTT. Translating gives CASSSTQGVGTEAFF.

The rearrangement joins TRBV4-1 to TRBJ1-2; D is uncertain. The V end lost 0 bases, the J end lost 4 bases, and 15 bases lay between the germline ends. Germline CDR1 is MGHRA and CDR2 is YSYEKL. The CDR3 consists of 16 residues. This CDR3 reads CASSQDQSGRIYGYTF. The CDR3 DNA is TGCGCCAGCAGCCAAGATCAGTCCGGACGGATCTATGGCTACACCTTC.

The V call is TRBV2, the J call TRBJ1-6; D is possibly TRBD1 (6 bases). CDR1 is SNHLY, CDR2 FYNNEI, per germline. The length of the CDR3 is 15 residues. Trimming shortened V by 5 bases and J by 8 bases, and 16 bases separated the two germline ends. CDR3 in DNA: TGTGCCAGCAGTCTATCACAGGGCCGCCATTCACCCCTCCACTTT. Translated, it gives CASSLSQGRHSPLHF.

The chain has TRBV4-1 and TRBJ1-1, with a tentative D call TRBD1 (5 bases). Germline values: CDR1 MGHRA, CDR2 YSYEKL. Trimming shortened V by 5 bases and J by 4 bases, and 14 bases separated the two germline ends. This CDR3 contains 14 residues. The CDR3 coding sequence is TGCGCCAGCAGCGCGAGAGGGGAAGGCACTGAAGCTTTCTTT. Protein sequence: CASSARGEGTEAFF.

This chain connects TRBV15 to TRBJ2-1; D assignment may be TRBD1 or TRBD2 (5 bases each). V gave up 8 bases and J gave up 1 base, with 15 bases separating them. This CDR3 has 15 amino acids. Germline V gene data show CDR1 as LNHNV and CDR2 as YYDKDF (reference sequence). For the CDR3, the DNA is TGTGCCACCCGGGCAGGGCGGGTGTCCTACAATGAGCAGTTCTTC. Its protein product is CATRAGRVSYNEQFF.

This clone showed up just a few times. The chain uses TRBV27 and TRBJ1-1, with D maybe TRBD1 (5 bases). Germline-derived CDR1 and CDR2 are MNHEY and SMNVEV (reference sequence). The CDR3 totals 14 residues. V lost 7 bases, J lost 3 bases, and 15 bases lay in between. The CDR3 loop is CASTPGLADTEAFF. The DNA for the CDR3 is TGTGCCAGCACCCCAGGGCTAGCGGACACTGAAGCTTTCTTT.

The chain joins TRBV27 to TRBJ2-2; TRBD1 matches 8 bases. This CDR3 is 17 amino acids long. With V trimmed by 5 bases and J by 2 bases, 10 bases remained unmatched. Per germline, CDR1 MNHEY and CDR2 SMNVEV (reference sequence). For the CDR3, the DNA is TGTGCCAGCAGTAGGCGACAGGGGAGGACTAACACCGGGGAGCTGTTTTTT. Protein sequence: CASSRRQGRTNTGELFF.

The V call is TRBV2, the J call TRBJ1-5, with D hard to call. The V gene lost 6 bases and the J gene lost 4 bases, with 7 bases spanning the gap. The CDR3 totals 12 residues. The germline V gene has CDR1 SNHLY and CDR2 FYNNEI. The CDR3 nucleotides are TGTGCCAGCAGCGTCAGGAATCAGCCCCAGCATTTT. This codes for CASSVRNQPQHF.

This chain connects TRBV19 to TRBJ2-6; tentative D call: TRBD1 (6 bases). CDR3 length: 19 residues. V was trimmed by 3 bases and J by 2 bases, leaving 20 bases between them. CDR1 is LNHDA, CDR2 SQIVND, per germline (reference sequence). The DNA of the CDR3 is TGTGCCAGTAGTATGAACGGACAGACAACGTATACTGGGGCCAACGTCCTGACTTTC. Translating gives CASSMNGQTTYTGANVLTF.

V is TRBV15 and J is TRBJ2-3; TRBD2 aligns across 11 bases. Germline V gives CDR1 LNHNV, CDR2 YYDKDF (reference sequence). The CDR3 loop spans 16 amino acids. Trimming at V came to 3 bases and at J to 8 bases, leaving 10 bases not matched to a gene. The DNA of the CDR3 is TGTGCCACCAGCAGGACTAGCGGGGTGGGGGATACTACGCAGTATTTT. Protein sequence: CATSRTSGVGDTTQYF.

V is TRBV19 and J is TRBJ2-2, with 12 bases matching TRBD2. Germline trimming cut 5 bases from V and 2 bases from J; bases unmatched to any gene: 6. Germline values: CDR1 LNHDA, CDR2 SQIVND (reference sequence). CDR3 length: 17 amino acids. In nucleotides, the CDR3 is TGTGCCAGTAGTTTCGGACTAGCGGGAATAAACACCGGGGAGCTGTTTTTT. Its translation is CASSFGLAGINTGELFF.

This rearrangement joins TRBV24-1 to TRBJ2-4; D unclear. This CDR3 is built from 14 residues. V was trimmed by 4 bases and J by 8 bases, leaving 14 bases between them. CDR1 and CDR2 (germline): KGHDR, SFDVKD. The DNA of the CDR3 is TGTGCCACCAGTGACCCCGATCGGGTGGACATTCAGTACTTC. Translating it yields CATSDPDRVDIQYF.

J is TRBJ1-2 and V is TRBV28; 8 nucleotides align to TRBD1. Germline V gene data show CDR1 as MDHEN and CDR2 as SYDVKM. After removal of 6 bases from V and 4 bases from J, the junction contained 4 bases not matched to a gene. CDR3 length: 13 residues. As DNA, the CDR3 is TGTGCCAGCAGCCAGGACAGGGCCTATGGCTACACCTTC. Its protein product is CASSQDRAYGYTF.

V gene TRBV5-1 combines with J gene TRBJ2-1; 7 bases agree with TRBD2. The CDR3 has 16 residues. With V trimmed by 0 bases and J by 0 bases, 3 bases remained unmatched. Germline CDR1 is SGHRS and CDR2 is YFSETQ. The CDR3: CASSLEGGSSYNEQFF. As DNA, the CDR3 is TGCGCCAGCAGCTTGGAAGGCGGGAGCTCCTACAATGAGCAGTTCTTC. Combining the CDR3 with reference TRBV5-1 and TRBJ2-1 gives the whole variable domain KAGVTQTPRYLIKTRGQQVTLSCSPISGHRSVSWYQQTPGQGLQFLFEYFSETQRNKGNFPGRFSGRQFSNSRSEMNVSTLELGDSALYLCASSLEGGSSYNEQFFGPGTRLTVL.

The CDR3 DNA is TGTGCCAGTAGTACTCCGCCGGGACAGCCAAACTATGGCTACACCTTC. This sequence encodes CASSTPPGQPNYGYTF. The chain has TRBV19 and TRBJ1-2; the match to TRBD1 covers 7 bases. Unmatched junction bases numbered 10, after V lost 4 bases and J lost 2 bases. The CDR3 covers 16 residues. In germline, CDR1 is LNHDA, CDR2 SQIVND (reference sequence).

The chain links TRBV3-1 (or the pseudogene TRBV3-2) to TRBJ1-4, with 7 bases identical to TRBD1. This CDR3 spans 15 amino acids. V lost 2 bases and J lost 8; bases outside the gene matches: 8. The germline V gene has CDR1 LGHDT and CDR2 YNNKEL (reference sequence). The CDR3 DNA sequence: TGTGCCAGCAGCCAAAAGACAGGGTTAGGGGAAAAACTGTTTTTT. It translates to CASSQKTGLGEKLFF.

CDR3: CASSSSRGLRPKETQYF. The CDR3 DNA reads as TGTGCCAGCAGTTCCTCCCGAGGACTACGACCAAAAGAGACCCAGTACTTC. V usage is TRBV6-2 or TRBV6-3 and J usage is TRBJ2-5; tentative D call: TRBD2 (6 bases). Trimming cost V 4 bases and J 3 bases, with 21 bases left between them. The CDR3 spans 17 residues. Germline CDR1 and CDR2: MNHEY and SVGEGT.